This TCR beta chain was sequenced during a study of T-cell memory formation after mild COVID-19. With respect to this clonotype: What it binds is not known.

Study-level results: Pre-infection memory held some responding clones, suggesting pre-existing cross-reactive T cells responded.

Using its own MiXCR run on the 5' RACE reads, TCRdb lists one record per CDR3 protein. This table holds approximately 260,000 distinct CDR3 sequences, over 15% found once. CDR3 length: 15 amino acids. The V end was cut by 2 bases, the J end by 10 bases, with 18 bases between. Germline CDR1 is MRHNA and CDR2 is SNTAGT. V usage is TRBV6-4 and J usage is TRBJ2-1, with D tentatively TRBD1 (6 bases). The sequenced sample was PBMCs or a T cell subset sorted from them (not recorded which). The TCR comes from a man in his late teens or twenties who had mild COVID-19 (a few samples of this study predate the infection). Cell type and time point are not known. Here the CDR3 reads CASSDPLLRGCEQFF. The CDR3 coding sequence is TGTGCCAGCAGTGACCCTCTCCTCAGGGGATGCGAGCAGTTCTTC.